Given below is one T cell receptor (beta chain) in context. This record comes from a study of blood T cell repertoires in COVID-19. V lost 1 base to trimming and J lost 5 bases; unmatched junction nucleotides: 7. Per germline, CDR1 SGHVS and CDR2 FNYEAQ. The CDR3 runs 16 residues. The repertoire was sequenced with immunoSEQ multiplex PCR; TCRdb's copy has only in-frame clones and lacks some. This sample has 25,000 to 35,000 clones, with roughly nine tenths found just once. The chain has TRBV7-6 and TRBJ2-3; 9 bases align to TRBD2. The sequenced sample was peripheral blood. The TCR sequence derives from a human donor with active COVID-19. The donor label of this sample is uncertain. Written as DNA, the CDR3 is TGTGCCAGCAGCTTAGAAAGCGGGGGGCCTCGAGATACGCAGTATTTT. This translates into CASSLESGGPRDTQYF.